This T cell receptor beta chain was profiled in a study of beta chain features in type 1 diabetes. General study results and limits: Sequencing from cDNA could over-represent high-TCR-expressing cells.

This clone was detected a few times. The target antigen is unknown. CD4+ naive, central memory, regulatory and stem cell-like memory subsets were isolated by sorting on CD45RO/CCR7/CD25/CD127/CD95/CD27. Post-sort purity exceeded 98% for all sorted populations. Every bit of the isolated RNA underwent reverse transcription, so sequencing read expressed TCRB transcripts. Mean read depth for naive, central memory and regulatory T cell samples was 3.5 million or so reads. This table comes from immunoSEQ multiplex PCR, and its TCRdb copy is limited to in-frame clones, with some not included. The table lists 200,000 to 250,000 clones, 27% of them singletons, with approximately 4% in the top ten. Germline CDR1 reads SGDLS; CDR2 reads YYNGEE. V shed 4 bases and J shed 5 bases, with 18 bases lying between them. The CDR3 is 16 amino acids.

Input material: central memory CD4+ T cells from blood. The rearrangement joins TRBV9 to TRBJ2-2; D possibly corresponds to TRBD1 (5 bases). This clonotype was sampled from a man aged 25 to 40 in good health. CDR3 amino acids: CASSPQPTVSTGELFF. DNA for the CDR3: TGTGCCAGCAGCCCCCAGCCGACAGTTTCTACCGGGGAGCTGTTTTTT.